This T cell receptor beta chain was observed in a study of T cell responses to AZD1222 COVID-19 vaccine. Remarks on this clone: Its target is unknown.

The length of the CDR3 is 16 residues. V was trimmed by 1 base and J by 0 bases, leaving 13 bases between them. Per the germline V gene, CDR1 is MDHEN and CDR2 is SYDVKM. Whole-study results and caveats: AZD1222 recipients seropositive at baseline numbered only 5 to 7. No repertoire was sampled before or during the peak T cell response, only after it. Among vaccine-associated CD4 TCRs, coverage spanned spike, with dominance at 160-218 and 743-854.

The method was immunoSEQ multiplex PCR; TCRdb's version includes in-frame clones alone and lacks a portion of them. The repertoire holds about 140,000 clones, with about 89% as singletons. The source material was peripheral blood, sampled 28 days after the second dose of the MenACWY control vaccine. The chain combines TRBV28 with TRBJ2-7; D is uncertain. This clonotype was obtained from an adult who received the MenACWY meningococcal vaccine as a control. The DNA for the CDR3 is TGTGCCAGCAGTTTATCGGCCGGAATGAGCTCCTACGAGCAGTACTTC. Translation gives CASSLSAGMSSYEQYF.